This T cell receptor (beta chain) comes out of a study of cytomegalovirus exposure and HLA in healthy donors. The PCR used 60 Vbeta and 13 Jbeta primers. The protocol was immunoSEQ multiplex PCR, while the TCRdb copy is restricted to in-frame clones and leaves out a portion. The profile shows tens of thousands of clones, less than 75% of them singletons. This TCR was sampled from a man aged 25-45 years in good health and CMV-seronegative. Sequencing was performed on PBMCs.

In DNA, the CDR3 is TGTGCCAGTAGTATAAAGGGGGCGGTTGAGCAGTTCTTC. Translation gives CASSIKGAVEQFF. The chain carries TRBV19 and TRBJ2-1; 7 positions match TRBD1. Germline lookup yields CDR1 LNHDA and CDR2 SQIVND (reference sequence). V was pared by 2 bases and J by 9 bases, with 4 bases of the junction left unmatched. The CDR3 runs to 13 residues.